Below, 11 T cell receptor beta chains from the same sample are listed, as sequenced in a study of T-cell reconstitution after alpha-beta-depleted transplantation in children. Preparation of the TCRbeta library involved a method that used unique molecular identifiers. TCRdb reanalysed the PCR reads using MiXCR and keeps one entry per CDR3 protein. Of a few hundred thousand distinct CDR3 sequences in the sample, over 25% were seen once. Sequenced here: PBMCs, sampled before TCRalphabeta/CD19-depleted stem cell transplant. The receptors here all came from a boy younger than two with Wiskott-Aldrich syndrome, due to receive a stem cell transplant.

This clonotype was observed once. The chain recombines TRBV19 with TRBJ1-1; no firm D call. The CDR3 extends over 11 amino acids. Germline CDR1 LNHDA, CDR2 SQIVND (reference sequence). The V end was cut by 5 bases, the J end by 9 bases, with 10 bases between. The CDR3, as DNA: TGTGCCAGTAGTCAAGAATATCAAGCTTTCTTT. Residues: CASSQEYQAFF. Together with reference TRBV19 and TRBJ1-1, the CDR3 gives the full variable domain: DGGITQSPKYLFRKEGQNVTLSCEQNLNHDAMYWYRQDPGQGLRLIYYSQIVNDFQKGDIAEGYSVSREKKESFPLTVTSAQKNPTAFYLCASSQEYQAFFGQGTRLTVV.

This clonotype was seen a few times. The chain combines TRBV27 with TRBJ2-1; possibly TRBD1 for D (7 bases). Germline loops: CDR1 MNHEY, CDR2 SMNVEV (reference sequence). There are 13 residues in the CDR3. V dropped 2 bases and J dropped 8 bases, with 10 bases sitting between them. The DNA of the CDR3 is TGTGCCAGCAGTTTACAGGGGGGTCATGAGCAGTTCTTC. Translating it yields CASSLQGGHEQFF.

V is TRBV3-1 and J is TRBJ2-7; 8 bases are shared with TRBD2. V lost 6 bases to trimming and J lost 4 bases; unmatched junction nucleotides: 5. Germline lookup yields CDR1 LGHDT and CDR2 YNNKEL (reference sequence). This CDR3 contains 13 residues. For the CDR3, the DNA is TGTGCCAGCAGACGAGGACTAGCATACGAGCAGTACTTC. Translated, it gives CASRRGLAYEQYF.

The J gene is TRBJ2-6, the V gene TRBV27; weak D call: TRBD1 (5 bases). Trimming removed 3 bases at V and 10 bases at J, with 22 bases between. Germline V gene data show CDR1 as MNHEY and CDR2 as SMNVEV (reference sequence). This CDR3 comprises 17 residues. CDR3 DNA: TGTGCCAGCAGTTTTGCGGCCTCGACTGGCCAGGGTAACGTCCTGACTTTC. It codes for CASSFAASTGQGNVLTF.

The rearrangement links TRBV3-1 to TRBJ2-5; TRBD1 matches 9 bases. V trimming: 0 bases; J trimming: 2 bases; junction bases outside the gene matches: 4. CDR3 length: 16 amino acids. The germline CDR1 and CDR2 sequences are LGHDT and YNNKEL (reference sequence). Here the CDR3 DNA reads TGTGCCAGCAGCCAAGACAACAGGGGGCTACAAGAGACCCAGTACTTC. Residues: CASSQDNRGLQETQYF.

This clonotype was seen a handful of times. The gene calls are TRBV5-1 and TRBJ2-3; no reliable D call. The CDR3 is 15 amino acids. The germline gives CDR1 SGHRS, CDR2 YFSETQ. V shed 2 bases and J shed 0 bases, with 10 bases lying between them. CDR3 amino acids: CASSLEQYSTDTQYF. The CDR3 DNA follows: TGCGCCAGCAGCTTAGAACAGTACAGCACAGATACGCAGTATTTT.

The chain links TRBV27 to TRBJ2-7, with D maybe TRBD1 (5 bases). This CDR3 region has 17 residues. Germline CDR1 reads MNHEY; CDR2 reads SMNVEV (reference sequence). The V end lost 10 bases, the J end lost 2 bases, and 27 bases lay between the germline ends. DNA for the CDR3: TGTGCCACGTCCACCCGTGGGGCACGGCTATTAACCTACGAGCAGTACTTC. It translates to CATSTRGARLLTYEQYF.

This chain joins TRBV5-1 and TRBJ2-7; 9 bases align to TRBD1. Germline CDR1 and CDR2: SGHRS and YFSETQ. The CDR3 contains 14 residues. J gave up 6 bases and V 4 bases, and 8 bases lay outside the gene matches. The CDR3 DNA sequence: TGCGCCAGCAGCCCGGTGGGACAGGGAAGCGAGCAGTACTTC. Protein: CASSPVGQGSEQYF.

In its sample, this clonotype was seen once. The V gene is TRBV12-3 or TRBV12-4, the J gene TRBJ2-5, with 7 bases fitting TRBD2. The CDR3 has 15 residues. After removal of 6 bases from V and 5 bases from J, the junction contained 12 bases not matched to a gene. DNA of the CDR3: TGTGCCAGCAGCCCCCGTCGCGGGAGTCGGGAGACCCAGTACTTC. Translation: CASSPRRGSRETQYF.

V usage is TRBV20-1 and J usage is TRBJ2-1; D is unclear. The CDR3 extends over 13 amino acids. Trimming took 1 base from V and 4 from J, leaving 8 bases between them. From germline, CDR1 is DFQATT and CDR2 SNEGSKA (reference sequence). The CDR3 region is CSARGPGYNEQFF. The CDR3 bases are TGCAGTGCTAGAGGACCCGGTTACAATGAGCAGTTCTTC.

The chain couples TRBV5-1 to TRBJ1-1; perhaps TRBD1 as D (5 bases). CDR3 length: 15 amino acids. Per germline, CDR1 SGHRS and CDR2 YFSETQ. V was cut by 2 bases and J by 7 bases, with 18 bases left in between. In DNA form, the CDR3 reads TGCGCCAGCAGCTTCCCGCATCAGGGAATAAATGAAGCTTTCTTT. It codes for CASSFPHQGINEAFF.